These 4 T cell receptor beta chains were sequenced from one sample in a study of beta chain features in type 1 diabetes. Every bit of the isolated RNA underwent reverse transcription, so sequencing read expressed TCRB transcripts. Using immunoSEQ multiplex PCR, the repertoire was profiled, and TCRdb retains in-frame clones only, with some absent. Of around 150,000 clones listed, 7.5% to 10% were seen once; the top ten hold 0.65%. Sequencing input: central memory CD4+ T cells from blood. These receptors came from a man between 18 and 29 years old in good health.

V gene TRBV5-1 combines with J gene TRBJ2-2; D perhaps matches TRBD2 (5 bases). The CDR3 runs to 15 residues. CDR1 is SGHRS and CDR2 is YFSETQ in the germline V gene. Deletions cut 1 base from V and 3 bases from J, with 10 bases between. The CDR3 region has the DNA TGCGCCAGCAGCTTGAGCGACTACTACACCGGGGAGCTGTTTTTT. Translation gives CASSLSDYYTGELFF.

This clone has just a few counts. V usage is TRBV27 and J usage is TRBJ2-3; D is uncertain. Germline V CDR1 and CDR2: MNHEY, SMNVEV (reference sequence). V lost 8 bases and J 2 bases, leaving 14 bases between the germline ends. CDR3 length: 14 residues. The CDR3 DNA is TGTGCCAGCGCTAGGAACCTCCCCACAGATACGCAGTATTTT. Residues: CASARNLPTDTQYF.

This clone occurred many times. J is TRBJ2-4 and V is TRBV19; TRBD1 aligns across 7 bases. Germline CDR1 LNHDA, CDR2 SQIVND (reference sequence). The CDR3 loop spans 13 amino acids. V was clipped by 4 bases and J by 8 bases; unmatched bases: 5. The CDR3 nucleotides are TGTGCCAGTAGTACGACAGGGTTGGACATTCAGTACTTC. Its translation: CASSTTGLDIQYF.

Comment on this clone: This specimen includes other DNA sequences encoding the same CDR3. In DNA, the CDR3 is TGTGCCAGCAGCTTAGTACAGCAAGAGACCCAGTACTTC. It translates to CASSLVQQETQYF. This sequence joins TRBV7-7 and TRBJ2-5; D remains ambiguous. Germline CDR1 is SSHAT and CDR2 is FNYEAQ (reference sequence). Trimming removed 1 base from V and 2 bases from J, with 5 bases in between. The CDR3 sequence is 13 residues long.